This T cell receptor (beta chain) was captured in a study of a mutant IDH1 vaccine in newly diagnosed glioma. Turning to the study itself: Initiation of the vaccine course occurred 4-6 weeks after radiotherapy alone, or alongside temozolomide cycles.

The data were produced by immunoSEQ multiplex PCR, yet TCRdb's version contains in-frame clones alone and is incomplete. In the table there are around 30,000 clones, approximately 84% of which are singletons. V was clipped by 0 bases and J by 5 bases, with 9 bases between them. The CDR3 has 13 amino acids. CDR1 is GTSNPN, CDR2 SVGIG, per germline (reference sequence). On this clone: Antigen specificity is unknown.

Described time point: week 47, end of study. Vaccination comprised doses that each held 300 ug of mutant IDH1 20-mer peptide, plus topical imiquimod. Patients received eight vaccinations in weeks 1, 3, 5, 7, 11, 15, 19, 23. The receptor comes from a man aged 30 to 39 with glioma. The material sequenced was PBMCs, taken from a glioma patient whose treatment included an IDH1 peptide vaccine. V is TRBV30 and J is TRBJ2-3, with D possibly matching TRBD2 (5 bases). CDR3 residues: CAWSVNEGDTQYF. As DNA, the CDR3 is TGTGCCTGGAGTGTAAATGAGGGAGATACGCAGTATTTT. Full variable domain (rest looked up from reference TRBV30 and TRBJ2-3): SQTIHQWPATLVQPVGSPLSLECTVEGTSNPNLYWYRQAAGRGLQLLFYSVGIGQISSEVPQNLSASRPQDRQFILSSKKLLLSDSGFYLCAWSVNEGDTQYFGPGTRLTVL.